The entry below describes one T cell receptor beta chain. This entry comes from a study of blood T cell repertoires in COVID-19. Study-wide context: The United States, Italy and Spain provided the acute and convalescent COVID-19 samples. In each case, the material was cDNA or gDNA derived from T cells, B-cell-depleted T cells, or PBMCs.

Per the original methods: Researchers report that nucleated cell counts were estimated from reference gene primer amplification. Profiling relied on immunoSEQ multiplex PCR, and the TCRdb table lists in-frame clones only, not all of them. V, J and clone size were drawn from that table, and D and trimming were deduced from the DNA. In the table there are some 170,000 clones, around 90% of which are singletons. CDR3 size: 18 residues. The TCR was taken from a woman in her 50s with acute or convalescent COVID-19. Sequenced material: peripheral blood. This chain uses TRBV12-2 with TRBJ2-3; the tabulated D call, TRBD2, remains unverified against the DNA. TRBV12-2 constitutes a pseudogene. The CDR3 nucleotides read TGTGCAAGTCGCTTACCGCGCGGGAGGCAGTGCAGCACAGATACGCAGTATTTT. Protein: CASRLPRGRQCSTDTQYF.